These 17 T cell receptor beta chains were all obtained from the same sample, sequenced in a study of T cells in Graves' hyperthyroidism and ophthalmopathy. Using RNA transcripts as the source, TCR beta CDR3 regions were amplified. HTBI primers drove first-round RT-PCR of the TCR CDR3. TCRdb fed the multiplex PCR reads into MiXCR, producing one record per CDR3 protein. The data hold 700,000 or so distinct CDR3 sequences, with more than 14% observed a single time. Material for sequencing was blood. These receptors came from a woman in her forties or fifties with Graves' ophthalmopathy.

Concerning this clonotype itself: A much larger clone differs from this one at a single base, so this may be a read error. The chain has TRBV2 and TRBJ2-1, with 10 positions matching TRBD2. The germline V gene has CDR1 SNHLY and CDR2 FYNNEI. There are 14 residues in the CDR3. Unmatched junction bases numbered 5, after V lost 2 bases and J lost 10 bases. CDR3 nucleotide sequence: TGTGCCAGCAGTGAACTAGCGGGAGTTAGCGAGCAGTTCTTC. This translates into CASSELAGVSEQFF.

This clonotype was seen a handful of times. DNA of the CDR3: TGCAGCGTTGGGTTACCGGGCTATGGCTACACCTTC. This sequence encodes CSVGLPGYGYTF. The V call is TRBV29-1, the J call TRBJ1-2; D gene ambiguous. CDR1 and CDR2 (germline): SQVTM, ANQGSEA. V was cut by 4 bases and J by 4 bases, with 10 bases left in between. The CDR3 has 12 amino acids.

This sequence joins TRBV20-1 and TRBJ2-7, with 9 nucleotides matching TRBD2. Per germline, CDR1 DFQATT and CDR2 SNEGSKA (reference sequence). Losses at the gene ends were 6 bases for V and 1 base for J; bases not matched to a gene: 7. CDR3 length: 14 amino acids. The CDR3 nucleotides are TGCAGTGCACGGACTAGCGATGTATCCTACGAGCAGTACTTC. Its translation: CSARTSDVSYEQYF.

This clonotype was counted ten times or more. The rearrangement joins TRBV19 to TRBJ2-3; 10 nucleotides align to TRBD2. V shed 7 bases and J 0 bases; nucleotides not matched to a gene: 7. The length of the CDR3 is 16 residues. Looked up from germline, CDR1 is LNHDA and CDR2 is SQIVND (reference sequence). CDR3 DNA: TGTGCCAGTACCGAACTAGCGGGATCTAGCACAGATACGCAGTATTTT. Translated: CASTELAGSSTDTQYF. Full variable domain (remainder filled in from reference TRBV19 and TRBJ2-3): DGGITQSPKYLFRKEGQNVTLSCEQNLNHDAMYWYRQDPGQGLRLIYYSQIVNDFQKGDIAEGYSVSREKKESFPLTVTSAQKNPTAFYLCASTELAGSSTDTQYFGPGTRLTVL.

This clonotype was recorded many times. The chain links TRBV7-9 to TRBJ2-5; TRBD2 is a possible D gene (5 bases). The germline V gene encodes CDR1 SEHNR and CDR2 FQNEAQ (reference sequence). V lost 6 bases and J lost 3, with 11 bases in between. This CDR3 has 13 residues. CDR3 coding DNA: TGTGCCAGCAGAACCCGGGATAAAGAGACCCAGTACTTC. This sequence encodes CASRTRDKETQYF.

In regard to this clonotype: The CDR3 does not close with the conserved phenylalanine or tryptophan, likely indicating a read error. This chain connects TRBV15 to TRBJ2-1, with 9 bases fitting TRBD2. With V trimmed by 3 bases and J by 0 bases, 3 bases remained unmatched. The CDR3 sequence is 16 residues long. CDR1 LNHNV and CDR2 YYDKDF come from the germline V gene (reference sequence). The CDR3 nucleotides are TGTGCCACCAGCAGGGGTAGCGGGGGCTCCTACAATGAGCAGTTCCTC. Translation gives CATSRGSGGSYNEQFL.

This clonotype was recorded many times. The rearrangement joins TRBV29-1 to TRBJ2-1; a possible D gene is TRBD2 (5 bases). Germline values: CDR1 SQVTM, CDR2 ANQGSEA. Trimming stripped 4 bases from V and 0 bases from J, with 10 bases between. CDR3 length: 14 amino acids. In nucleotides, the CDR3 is TGCAGCGTTGTAGGGAGAGCCTCCTACAATGAGCAGTTCTTC. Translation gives CSVVGRASYNEQFF.

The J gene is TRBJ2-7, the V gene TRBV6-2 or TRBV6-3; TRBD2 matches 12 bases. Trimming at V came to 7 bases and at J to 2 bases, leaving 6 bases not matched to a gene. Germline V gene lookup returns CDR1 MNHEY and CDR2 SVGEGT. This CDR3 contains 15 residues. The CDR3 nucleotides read TGTGCCAGCAACCTAGCGGGAGGGCCTACCTACGAGCAGTACTTC. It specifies CASNLAGGPTYEQYF.

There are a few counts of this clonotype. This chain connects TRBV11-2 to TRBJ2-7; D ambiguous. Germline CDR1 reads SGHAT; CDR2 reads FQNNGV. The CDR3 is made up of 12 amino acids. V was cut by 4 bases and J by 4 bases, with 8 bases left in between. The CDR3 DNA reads TGTGCCAGCAGCTCACCCAGGTACGAGCAGTACTTC. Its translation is CASSSPRYEQYF.

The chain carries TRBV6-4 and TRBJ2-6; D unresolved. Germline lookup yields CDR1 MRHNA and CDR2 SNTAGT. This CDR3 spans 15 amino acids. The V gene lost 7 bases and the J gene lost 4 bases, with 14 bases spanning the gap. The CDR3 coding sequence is TGTGCCAGCACCCCCGACGGGTCCGGGGCCAACGTCCTGACTTTC. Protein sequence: CASTPDGSGANVLTF.

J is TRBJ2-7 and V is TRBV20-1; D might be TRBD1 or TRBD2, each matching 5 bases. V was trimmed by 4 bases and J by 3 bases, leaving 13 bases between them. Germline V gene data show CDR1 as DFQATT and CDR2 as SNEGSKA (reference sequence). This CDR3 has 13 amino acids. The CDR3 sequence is CSATGTRNYEQYF. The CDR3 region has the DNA TGCAGTGCTACCGGGACCAGAAACTACGAGCAGTACTTC.

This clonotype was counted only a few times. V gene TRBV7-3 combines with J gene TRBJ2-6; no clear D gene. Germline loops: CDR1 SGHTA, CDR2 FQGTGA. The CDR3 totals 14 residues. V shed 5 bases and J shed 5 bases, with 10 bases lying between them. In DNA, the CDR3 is TGTGCCAGCAGCCCCCAACTGCGGGCCAACGTCCTGACTTTC. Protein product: CASSPQLRANVLTF.

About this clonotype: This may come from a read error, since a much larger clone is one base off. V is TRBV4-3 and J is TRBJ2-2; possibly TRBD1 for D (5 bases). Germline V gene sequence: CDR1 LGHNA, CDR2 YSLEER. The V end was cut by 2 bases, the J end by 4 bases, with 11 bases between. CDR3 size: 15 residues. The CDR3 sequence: CASSQFQGSTGELFF. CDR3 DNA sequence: TGCGCCAGCAGCCAATTCCAGGGCAGCACCGGGGAGCTGTTTTTT.

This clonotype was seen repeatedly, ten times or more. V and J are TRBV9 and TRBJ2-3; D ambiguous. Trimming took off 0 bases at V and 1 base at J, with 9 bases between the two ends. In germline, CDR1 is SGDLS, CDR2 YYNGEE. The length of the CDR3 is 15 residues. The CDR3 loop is CASSVAGLGTDTQYF. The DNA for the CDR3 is TGTGCCAGCAGCGTAGCTGGGTTAGGCACAGATACGCAGTATTTT.

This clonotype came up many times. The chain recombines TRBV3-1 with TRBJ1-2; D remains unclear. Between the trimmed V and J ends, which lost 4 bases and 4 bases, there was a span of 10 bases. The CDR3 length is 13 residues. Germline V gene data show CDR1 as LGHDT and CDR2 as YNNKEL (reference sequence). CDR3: CASSLASSYGYTF. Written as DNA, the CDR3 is TGTGCCAGCAGCCTAGCGTCGAGCTATGGCTACACCTTC.

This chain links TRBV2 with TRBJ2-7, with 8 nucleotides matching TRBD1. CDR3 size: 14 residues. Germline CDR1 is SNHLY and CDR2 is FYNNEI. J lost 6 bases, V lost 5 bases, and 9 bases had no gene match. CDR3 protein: CASSLQGARGEQYF. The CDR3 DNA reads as TGTGCCAGCAGTTTGCAGGGGGCGCGGGGCGAGCAGTACTTC.

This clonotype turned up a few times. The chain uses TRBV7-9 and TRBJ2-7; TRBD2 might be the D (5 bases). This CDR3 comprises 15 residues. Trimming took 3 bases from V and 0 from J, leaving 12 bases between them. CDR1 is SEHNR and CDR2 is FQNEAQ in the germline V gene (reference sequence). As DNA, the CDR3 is TGTGCCAGCAGCTTCGGGCGCGGAGGCTCCTACGAGCAGTACTTC. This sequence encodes CASSFGRGGSYEQYF.